What follows are 21 T cell receptor beta chains derived from one specimen sequenced in a study of blood T cell repertoires in COVID-19. This table comes from immunoSEQ multiplex PCR, and its TCRdb copy is limited to in-frame clones, with some not included. This sample yields more than 90,000 clones, of which about 85% are seen a single time; around 2% belongs to the top ten. The sample comprised peripheral blood. These receptor sequences come from a woman aged 65 to 85 with active or convalescent COVID-19.

This clone was detected once. The gene calls are TRBV29-1 and TRBJ1-1; no clear D. CDR3 length: 12 residues. Per germline, CDR1 SQVTM and CDR2 ANQGSEA. The V and J ends lost 5 bases and 4 bases respectively, with 11 bases between them. DNA for the CDR3: TGCAGCGTTTCGTCTCGGGTCACTGAAGCTTTCTTT. Protein: CSVSSRVTEAFF.

The chain joins TRBV19 to TRBJ1-2; maybe TRBD1 (6 bases). Germline values: CDR1 LNHDA, CDR2 SQIVND (reference sequence). CDR3 length: 15 amino acids. Deletions cut 9 bases from V and 1 base from J, with 18 bases between. The CDR3 reads CASSGQPMYNYGYTF. DNA of the CDR3: TGTGCCAGCAGCGGACAGCCGATGTATAACTATGGCTACACCTTC.

This chain uses TRBV11-2 with TRBJ2-2, with 7 positions matching TRBD2. This CDR3 spans 14 amino acids. J gave up 1 base and V 7 bases, and 3 bases lay outside the gene matches. From germline, CDR1 is SGHAT and CDR2 FQNNGV. CDR3 in DNA: TGTGCCAGCACGCCTAGCGGGAACACCGGGGAGCTGTTTTTT. The encoded protein is CASTPSGNTGELFF.

The rearrangement joins TRBV28 to TRBJ1-5; D is perhaps TRBD1 (6 bases). Germline V gives CDR1 MDHEN, CDR2 SYDVKM. The CDR3 runs to 16 residues. V was pared by 6 bases and J by 4 bases, with 19 bases between. This CDR3 reads CASRHVGDTSNQPQHF. The DNA for the CDR3 is TGTGCCAGCAGACATGTTGGGGACACCTCGAATCAGCCCCAGCATTTT.

The chain employs TRBV27 and TRBJ2-5, with unresolved D. The CDR3 spans 14 residues. CDR1 and CDR2 (germline): MNHEY, SMNVEV (reference sequence). V dropped 2 bases and J dropped 1 base, with 8 bases sitting between them. CDR3 bases: TGTGCCAGCAGTTTAAAGTCAGTCCAAGAGACCCAGTACTTC. It yields the protein CASSLKSVQETQYF.

This clone was seen only once. The V call is TRBV30, the J call TRBJ1-2; 9 positions match TRBD1. Trimming took 1 base from V and 4 from J; bases not matched to a gene: 7. Germline-derived CDR1 and CDR2 are GTSNPN and SVGIG (reference sequence). This CDR3 has 15 amino acids. CDR3 sequence (DNA): TGTGCCTGGAGTGAGGGACAGGGAGGGGCCTATGGCTACACCTTC. This translates into CAWSEGQGGAYGYTF.

The rearrangement links TRBV4-1 to TRBJ2-5; possible D gene TRBD1, 6 bases. CDR1 MGHRA and CDR2 YSYEKL come from the germline V gene. The CDR3 extends over 14 amino acids. V lost 4 bases to trimming and J lost 4 bases, with 13 bases between them. In nucleotides, the CDR3 is TGCGCCAGCAGCCCCTACAGGGAAGCAGAGACCCAGTACTTC. Its translation: CASSPYREAETQYF.

This clone came up a few times. This sequence joins TRBV5-1 and TRBJ2-7, with TRBD1 matching over 9 bases. The CDR3 loop spans 14 amino acids. J gave up 4 bases and V 5 bases, and 7 bases lay outside the gene matches. Germline V lookup: CDR1 SGHRS, CDR2 YFSETQ. The CDR3 region is CASRLGTGRYEQYF. CDR3 sequence (DNA): TGCGCCAGCAGACTCGGGACAGGGCGGTACGAGCAGTACTTC.

The chain is built from TRBV2 and TRBJ2-5, with D possibly TRBD1 on 5 matching bases. The ends were cut back, 3 bases at V and 6 bases at J, with 11 bases in the middle. The CDR3 has 13 amino acids. Germline CDR1 and CDR2: SNHLY and FYNNEI. The CDR3 bases are TGTGCCAGCAGTGATAGCAGGGATAAGACCCAGTACTTC. The encoded protein is CASSDSRDKTQYF.

The V and J genes are TRBV14 and TRBJ2-6; D is possibly TRBD2 (6 bases). Trimming took off 2 bases at V and 3 bases at J, with 17 bases between the two ends. Per the germline V gene, CDR1 is SGHDN and CDR2 is FVKESK. The CDR3 spans 18 residues. Written as DNA, the CDR3 is TGTGCCAGCAGCCAATACTTTTCTGGGGACTTTGGGGCCAACGTCCTGACTTTC. It translates to CASSQYFSGDFGANVLTF.

The rearrangement joins TRBV20-1 to TRBJ2-3; 8 positions match TRBD2. Trimming cost V 3 bases and J 2 bases; bases outside gene matches: 16. Germline CDR1 reads DFQATT; CDR2 reads SNEGSKA (reference sequence). The CDR3 runs to 18 residues. This CDR3 reads CSASWEGSGDFYTDTQYF. DNA of the CDR3: TGCAGTGCTAGTTGGGAGGGTAGCGGGGACTTTTACACAGATACGCAGTATTTT.

The gene calls are TRBV10-3 and TRBJ1-5; 7 bases are a match to TRBD1. J gave up 3 bases and V 3 bases, and 5 bases lay outside the gene matches. The CDR3 has 15 residues. CDR1 is ENHRY and CDR2 is SYGVKD in the germline V gene. The CDR3 loop reads CAISDFTGANQPQHF. The CDR3 DNA follows: TGTGCCATCAGTGACTTTACAGGGGCCAATCAGCCCCAGCATTTT.

V usage is TRBV27 and J usage is TRBJ2-5; D perhaps matches TRBD1 (6 bases). The CDR3 is 16 amino acids. Germline-derived CDR1 and CDR2 are MNHEY and SMNVEV (reference sequence). The ends were cut back, 6 bases at V and 0 bases at J, with 17 bases in the middle. The CDR3 loop is CASRRKTGSHQETQYF. For the CDR3, the DNA is TGTGCCAGCAGGAGGAAAACAGGGTCCCACCAAGAGACCCAGTACTTC.

The V and J genes are TRBV2 and TRBJ2-3; 9 bases agree with TRBD2. Germline CDR1 is SNHLY and CDR2 is FYNNEI. The length of the CDR3 is 15 residues. The junction had 4 bases not matched to a gene; V was cut back by 4 bases and J by 2 bases. The CDR3 loop is CASSGAGGPTDTQYF. As DNA, the CDR3 is TGTGCCAGCAGTGGCGCGGGGGGGCCCACAGATACGCAGTATTTT.

The chain carries TRBV5-1 and TRBJ2-2; maybe TRBD2 (5 bases). V gave up 0 bases and J gave up 7 bases, with 16 bases separating them. The CDR3 loop spans 16 amino acids. Looked up from germline, CDR1 is SGHRS and CDR2 is YFSETQ. The CDR3 DNA sequence: TGCGCCAGCAGCTTGGACCCAACTAGTTTGGGCGGGGAGCTGTTTTTT. This sequence encodes CASSLDPTSLGGELFF.

The rearrangement links TRBV28 to TRBJ1-6; 10 positions agree with TRBD1. The V gene's germline CDR1 is MDHEN and CDR2 SYDVKM. V lost 3 bases, J lost 7 bases, and 3 bases stayed unmatched. The CDR3 runs 15 residues. Here the CDR3 reads CASSFRDRGNSPLHF. CDR3 sequence (DNA): TGTGCCAGCAGTTTCCGGGACAGGGGCAATTCACCCCTCCACTTT.

The chain recombines TRBV27 with TRBJ1-1; D is unclear. Germline V gene sequence: CDR1 MNHEY, CDR2 SMNVEV (reference sequence). The CDR3 consists of 14 residues. V lost 1 base to trimming and J lost 9 bases, with 15 bases between them. The chain's CDR3 is CASSLYLPEGKAFF. As DNA, the CDR3 is TGTGCCAGCAGTTTATATCTCCCGGAGGGCAAAGCTTTCTTT.

The CDR3 DNA reads TGCGCCAGCAGCTGGGAGGACAGGACAACCTACGAGCAGTACTTC. Its translation is CASSWEDRTTYEQYF. The rearrangement joins TRBV5-1 to TRBJ2-7; D might be TRBD1 (7 bases). CDR3 length equals 15 residues. The V end was cut by 3 bases, the J end by 2 bases, with 15 bases between. CDR1 and CDR2 (germline): SGHRS, YFSETQ.

The J gene is TRBJ2-1, the V gene TRBV6-5; the match to TRBD2 covers 10 bases. CDR3 length: 13 residues. The V segment lost 6 bases and the J segment 7 bases; nucleotides outside the gene matches: 3. CDR1 is MNHEY and CDR2 is SVGAGI in the germline V gene. The CDR3 DNA sequence: TGTGCCAGCAGACTAGCGGGAAGGAATGAGCAGTTCTTC. Its translation: CASRLAGRNEQFF.

The chain recombines TRBV6-4 with TRBJ1-2; D not resolved. V was pared by 3 bases and J by 2 bases, with 7 bases between. The CDR3 totals 13 residues. From germline, CDR1 is MRHNA and CDR2 SNTAGT. CDR3 loop: CASSETGNYGYTF. CDR3 coding DNA: TGTGCCAGCAGTGAGACGGGGAACTATGGCTACACCTTC.

This chain uses TRBV7-9 with TRBJ1-5; TRBD1 might be the D (5 bases). The CDR3 runs to 14 residues. Trimming removed 2 bases at V and 5 bases at J, with 10 bases between. CDR1 and CDR2 (germline): SEHNR, FQNEAQ (reference sequence). The CDR3 DNA reads as TGTGCCAGCAGCTTATCCAGGGCGGATCAGCCCCAGCATTTT. Its protein is CASSLSRADQPQHF.